Each of the 30 T cell receptor beta chains below was sequenced from the same sample in a study of control samples from healthy donors and cancer patients. Assay: immunoSEQ multiplex PCR; the TCRdb copy retains only in-frame clones and omits some. The sample lists about 80,000 clones, roughly 89% occurring once. Sequencing input: blood. The source is a man aged 45-65 years in good health.

The chain carries TRBV7-3 and TRBJ2-1; no definite D call. Trimming took 1 base from V and 9 from J, leaving 10 bases between them. CDR1 is SGHTA and CDR2 is FQGTGA in the germline V gene. The CDR3 is 13 residues long. The chain's CDR3 is CASSLKMDTEQFF. The CDR3, as DNA: TGTGCCAGCAGCTTAAAGATGGATACTGAGCAGTTCTTC.

The chain recombines TRBV7-9 with TRBJ2-1, with D tentatively TRBD2 (6 bases). The CDR3 runs 14 residues. The germline V and J ends were trimmed by 0 bases and 7 bases, with 10 bases remaining between them. Germline V CDR1 and CDR2: SEHNR, FQNEAQ (reference sequence). CDR3 in amino acids: CASSLASGRNEQFF. CDR3 bases: TGTGCCAGCAGCTTAGCTTCAGGGAGGAATGAGCAGTTCTTC.

This clone was recorded only once. The chain recombines TRBV12-5 with TRBJ2-1, with TRBD2 matching over 10 bases. The length of the CDR3 is 15 residues. V dropped 5 bases and J dropped 5; count of bases not matched to a gene: 6. Germline-derived CDR1 and CDR2 are LGHNT and FRNRAP. The CDR3 reads CASGRSGGVNNEQFF. The CDR3 DNA reads as TGTGCTAGTGGTAGAAGCGGGGGGGTAAACAATGAGCAGTTCTTC.

This clone was detected once. The chain links TRBV12-3 or TRBV12-4 to TRBJ2-7; 10 bases match TRBD1. The junction had 1 base not matched to a gene; V was cut back by 5 bases and J by 3 bases. The CDR3 totals 13 residues. The CDR3 loop is CASSGDRGYEQYF. For the CDR3, the DNA is TGTGCCAGCAGTGGGGACAGGGGCTACGAGCAGTACTTC.

V gene TRBV9 combines with J gene TRBJ1-1; TRBD1 aligns across 10 bases. Germline CDR1 is SGDLS and CDR2 is YYNGEE. The J segment lost 5 bases and the V segment lost 4 bases, leaving 8 bases of the junction unmatched. The CDR3 sequence is 15 residues long. CDR3 bases: TGTGCCAGCAGCCCCGGGACAGGGGTTTTAACTGAAGCTTTCTTT. Translating it yields CASSPGTGVLTEAFF.

By sample fraction, this clone is medium-sized. The chain has TRBV5-4 and TRBJ2-7; possible D gene TRBD1, 6 bases. The V gene lost 4 bases and the J gene lost 4 bases, with 9 bases spanning the gap. Looked up from germline, CDR1 is SGHNT and CDR2 is YYREEE (reference sequence). This CDR3 comprises 12 residues. The CDR3 DNA follows: TGTGCCAGCAGCCCGACAGGATACGAGCAGTACTTC. Protein: CASSPTGYEQYF.

This clone has a handful of counts. V usage is TRBV5-1 and J usage is TRBJ2-7, with 8 bases identical to TRBD1. CDR3 length equals 16 residues. The J segment lost 6 bases and the V segment lost 0 bases, leaving 11 bases of the junction unmatched. Per the germline V gene, CDR1 is SGHRS and CDR2 is YFSETQ. The CDR3 reads CASSLEPFQGAGEQYF. CDR3 bases: TGCGCCAGCAGCTTGGAACCCTTTCAGGGGGCAGGCGAGCAGTACTTC.

The V gene is TRBV5-5, the J gene TRBJ2-2, with D tentatively TRBD1 (5 bases). Germline CDR1 and CDR2: SGHKS and YYEKEE (reference sequence). The CDR3 totals 14 residues. V shed 0 bases and J shed 5 bases, with 8 bases lying between them. CDR3 amino acids: CASSLGRTTGELFF. The CDR3 DNA sequence: TGTGCCAGCAGCTTGGGGCGGACAACCGGGGAGCTGTTTTTT. The full variable domain, in which reference TRBV5-5 and TRBJ2-2 provide the parts outside the CDR3, is DAGVTQSPTHLIKTRGQQVTLRCSPISGHKSVSWYQQVLGQGPQFIFQYYEKEERGRGNFPDRFSARQFPNYSSELNVNALLLGDSALYLCASSLGRTTGELFFGEGSRLTVL.

V and J are TRBV5-8 and TRBJ1-5; possible D gene TRBD1, 5 bases. The CDR3 runs to 15 residues. V lost 4 bases and J lost 5, with 16 bases in between. CDR1 SGHTS and CDR2 YDEGEE come from the germline V gene. In DNA, the CDR3 is TGTGCCAGCAGCGACGACGCGGACAATTATCAGCCCCAGCATTTT. Protein sequence: CASSDDADNYQPQHF.

The genes are TRBV27 and TRBJ2-7, with D maybe TRBD1 (5 bases). The V end lost 5 bases, the J end lost 2 bases, and 7 bases lay between the germline ends. Germline CDR1 is MNHEY and CDR2 is SMNVEV (reference sequence). The length of the CDR3 is 12 residues. The CDR3 loop is CASSGHPYEQYF. DNA of the CDR3: TGTGCCAGCAGTGGACACCCCTACGAGCAGTACTTC.

Of note for this clone: At one end, the junction sequence differs from germline, possibly due to a read error. V gene TRBV5-8 combines with J gene TRBJ2-1; D may correspond to TRBD1 or TRBD2 (5 bases each). The CDR3 has 15 amino acids. CDR1 is SGHTS, CDR2 YDEGEE, per germline. The CDR3 nucleotides are TGTGCCAGCAGCTTCCCGGGACCCGCGGCGCAATGGGGGATCTTC. It translates to CASSFPGPAAQWGIF.

The chain links TRBV6-6 to TRBJ1-2; no clear D. Germline V gene sequence: CDR1 MNHNY, CDR2 SVGAGI (reference sequence). CDR3 length equals 12 residues. V was clipped by 5 bases and J by 3 bases, with 7 bases between them. The CDR3 DNA is TGTGCCAGCAGTCAAACAGACTATGGCTACACCTTC. Protein product: CASSQTDYGYTF.

This chain connects TRBV18 to TRBJ1-6, with 9 bases lining up with TRBD1. CDR1 is KGHSH, CDR2 LQKENI, per germline. CDR3 length: 16 amino acids. V shed 3 bases and J 10 bases; nucleotides not matched to a gene: 10. In nucleotides, the CDR3 is TGTGCCAGCTCACCCTCGACCGGGACAGGGCGGTCACCCCTCCACTTT. Its protein is CASSPSTGTGRSPLHF.

This clone showed up just once. This chain links TRBV27 with TRBJ1-5, with D uncertain. Germline V gene sequence: CDR1 MNHEY, CDR2 SMNVEV (reference sequence). The CDR3 length is 14 residues. V lost 5 bases, J lost 3 bases, and 11 bases lay in between. The CDR3 DNA follows: TGTGCCAGCAGTGAGGGATGGGACAATCAGCCCCAGCATTTT. This translates into CASSEGWDNQPQHF.

The rearrangement links TRBV29-1 to TRBJ2-1, with 8 bases matching TRBD1. With V trimmed by 6 bases and J by 0 bases, 7 bases remained unmatched. The CDR3 is made up of 15 amino acids. From germline, CDR1 is SQVTM and CDR2 ANQGSEA. The CDR3 sequence is CSVGGDRSSYNEQFF. In DNA form, the CDR3 reads TGCAGCGTAGGAGGGGACAGGAGCTCCTACAATGAGCAGTTCTTC.

V gene TRBV24-1 combines with J gene TRBJ1-3; D perhaps matches TRBD1 (5 bases). With 11 bases removed from V and 3 bases from J, the gap between germline ends came to 10 bases. The CDR3 extends over 12 amino acids. The germline V gene encodes CDR1 KGHDR and CDR2 SFDVKD. The chain's CDR3 is CAIRDDGNTIYF. As DNA, the CDR3 is TGTGCCATTCGGGACGATGGAAACACCATATATTTT.

The chain has TRBV11-3 and TRBJ2-7; 8 positions agree with TRBD1. CDR3 size: 15 residues. Trimming removed 5 bases from V and 2 bases from J; junction bases left unmatched: 8. Germline-derived CDR1 and CDR2 are SGHNT and YENEEA. CDR3 bases: TGTGCCAGCAGCCCGGGGACAGGAGGTACCTACGAGCAGTACTTC. Amino acid sequence: CASSPGTGGTYEQYF.

V usage is TRBV6-5 and J usage is TRBJ2-3, with D maybe TRBD2 (5 bases). The CDR3 length is 16 residues. Germline V gene sequence: CDR1 MNHEY, CDR2 SVGAGI. V was pared by 4 bases and J by 5 bases, with 19 bases between. CDR3 nucleotides: TGTGCCAGCAGTTCCCCCCTTCGGCAAGGAGGAGATACGCAGTATTTT. Its protein product is CASSSPLRQGGDTQYF.

The J gene is TRBJ2-7, the V gene TRBV11-2, with a tentative D call TRBD1 (6 bases). Germline V CDR1 and CDR2: SGHAT, FQNNGV. CDR3 length equals 15 residues. The V end lost 4 bases, the J end lost 5 bases, and 18 bases lay between the germline ends. CDR3 sequence reads: CASSSITQGFHEQYF. Written as DNA, the CDR3 is TGTGCCAGCAGCTCGATAACACAGGGATTCCACGAGCAGTACTTC.

This rearrangement joins TRBV9 to TRBJ2-3; 10 nucleotides align to TRBD2. The CDR3 loop spans 17 amino acids. CDR1 is SGDLS, CDR2 YYNGEE, per germline. The V gene end was trimmed by 0 bases and the J gene end by 4 bases; junction bases not matched to a gene: 8. Here the CDR3 reads CASSVAAGGRQADTQYF. DNA for the CDR3: TGTGCCAGCAGCGTAGCAGCGGGGGGGCGTCAGGCAGATACGCAGTATTTT.

In this sample, this clone turned up a few times. The chain carries TRBV27 and TRBJ2-7, with D tentatively TRBD1 (6 bases). The V gene's germline CDR1 is MNHEY and CDR2 SMNVEV (reference sequence). The CDR3 totals 12 residues. Trimming took 6 bases from V and 0 from J, leaving 6 bases between them. The CDR3 region has the DNA TGTGCCAGCAGGGACAGCTCCTACGAGCAGTACTTC. As protein: CASRDSSYEQYF.

This chain links TRBV10-3 with TRBJ1-5, with D unclear. Per germline, CDR1 ENHRY and CDR2 SYGVKD. V was clipped by 2 bases and J by 7 bases, with 9 bases between them. The CDR3 runs 13 residues. The CDR3 coding sequence is TGTGCCATCAGTGAGATCTTGGGGCAGCCCCAGCATTTT. Its protein product is CAISEILGQPQHF.

The chain links TRBV7-6 to TRBJ2-7; TRBD1 might be the D (6 bases). V gave up 1 base and J gave up 1 base, with 11 bases separating them. The CDR3 runs 15 residues. Germline CDR1 reads SGHVS; CDR2 reads FNYEAQ. The CDR3 sequence is CASSLEGDTSYEQYF. CDR3 sequence (DNA): TGTGCCAGCAGCTTAGAGGGGGACACGTCCTACGAGCAGTACTTC. Looking up the rest from reference TRBV7-6 and TRBJ2-7 gives the full variable domain: GAGVSQSPRYKVTKRGQDVALRCDPISGHVSLYWYRQALGQGPEFLTYFNYEAQQDKSGLPNDRFSAERPEGSISTLTIQRTEQRDSAMYRCASSLEGDTSYEQYFGPGTRLTVT.

This clone has only one observation. The chain combines TRBV7-2 with TRBJ1-2, with D possibly TRBD1 on 5 matching bases. CDR3 size: 13 residues. Trimming removed 1 base at V and 8 bases at J, with 11 bases between. The germline gives CDR1 SGHTA, CDR2 FQGNSA. CDR3 in amino acids: CASSLEQVEGYTF. DNA of the CDR3: TGTGCCAGCAGCTTAGAACAGGTCGAGGGCTACACCTTC.

This clone was recorded a few times. The chain joins TRBV11-2 to TRBJ1-2, with TRBD1 as a possible D gene (6 bases). Trimming cost V 0 bases and J 2 bases, with 16 bases left between them. Per the germline V gene, CDR1 is SGHAT and CDR2 is FQNNGV. The CDR3 has 17 amino acids. The CDR3: CASSLDPTGRGNYGYTF. CDR3 bases: TGTGCCAGCAGCTTAGATCCTACAGGGAGGGGAAACTATGGCTACACCTTC.

CDR3 in amino acids: CASSPRENTEAFF. In DNA form, the CDR3 reads TGTGCCAGCAGCCCAAGGGAGAACACTGAAGCTTTCTTT. The V and J genes are TRBV5-4 and TRBJ1-1; D is unclear. This CDR3 region has 13 residues. Trimming left V 4 bases short and J 1 base short, with 8 bases between. Germline CDR1 reads SGHNT; CDR2 reads YYREEE (reference sequence).

The chain combines TRBV29-1 with TRBJ1-5; D gene unclear. Trimming removed 4 bases from V and 4 bases from J, with 8 bases in between. The CDR3 extends over 12 amino acids. Germline V gives CDR1 SQVTM, CDR2 ANQGSEA. CDR3 sequence reads: CSVVSPNQPQHF. CDR3 coding DNA: TGCAGCGTTGTCTCCCCAAATCAGCCCCAGCATTTT.

This clone was counted between two and nine times. V usage is TRBV18 and J usage is TRBJ1-1; the D gene is possibly TRBD1 (6 bases). Germline CDR1 is KGHSH and CDR2 is LQKENI. V lost 0 bases and J lost 1, with 12 bases in between. CDR3 length: 16 residues. The CDR3 sequence is CASSPPLGRGNTEAFF. The CDR3 nucleotides read TGTGCCAGCTCACCACCACTCGGCAGGGGGAACACTGAAGCTTTCTTT.

V is TRBV18 and J is TRBJ1-4, with D perhaps matching TRBD1 (5 bases). V was pared by 4 bases and J by 7 bases, with 13 bases between. Germline CDR1 KGHSH, CDR2 LQKENI. The CDR3 loop spans 14 amino acids. The CDR3 loop is CASSLIQGTEKLFF. The CDR3 DNA sequence: TGTGCCAGCTCACTGATTCAGGGAACTGAAAAACTGTTTTTT.

J is TRBJ2-1 and V is TRBV5-1; D call uncertain. The germline V gene encodes CDR1 SGHRS and CDR2 YFSETQ. CDR3 length: 11 amino acids. V lost 6 bases and J lost 4, with 5 bases in between. CDR3 in DNA: TGCGCCAGCAAGGAGTACAATGAGCAGTTCTTC. It is translated as CASKEYNEQFF.